This T cell receptor beta chain was found in a study of T cells expressing NK-cell markers (dated by TCRdb to between 2020 and 2021). About the investigation overall: TCR beta-chain repertoires were profiled in sorted CD3+CD56+NKG2C+, CD3+CD56+NKG2C- and CD3+CD56-NKG2C+ T-cell subsets from about 8 donors. Of the eight sequenced donors, seven were found to be HCMV-seropositive and one was found to be HCMV-seronegative. The study sequenced eight donors, all healthy volunteers chosen at random: three men and five women. The libraries were sequenced on Illumina HiSeq 2000/2500, MiSeq or NextSeq, producing 2 x 150 bp reads.

The paper's findings and limits, for the study overall: Whether the expanded NKG2C-expressing T cell clones were specific for HCMV antigens was left unclear. Those dominant clonotypes were again the most abundant among CD3+CD56-NKG2C+ cells in four donors, at roughly 28.3-60.1%. For about 6 donors, the dominant CD3+CD56+NKG2C+ clonotypes were among the top 10 CD8+ clonotypes and accounted for about 1.0-7.5% of CD8+ T cells.

Taken from the germline V gene, the CDR1 and CDR2 loops are LGHNA and YNFKEQ. The CDR3 contains 15 residues, cysteine and phenylalanine counted. No DNA appears here. To determine HCMV serostatus, a commercial ELISA kit was used to detect HCMV-specific IgG in serum. Peripheral blood mononuclear cells were isolated from blood by Ficoll density gradient centrifugation. The data were produced on an Illumina HiSeq 2000. The TCR beta cDNA libraries were made using 5'RACE template switching, a step that added both a universal primer site and unique molecular identifiers. Synthesis of cDNA was primed from the TCR beta constant segment and was followed by two consecutive PCR amplification steps. The source study handled its data this way. MIGEC was used to demultiplex reads and group the reads by UMI, and MiTCR was used to assemble and quantify clonotypes. To remove erroneous sequences, TCR cDNA sequences were retained only when supported by two or more reads. Downstream repertoire analysis used the tcR package, and clonotypes were matched across fractions by CDR3 nucleotide sequence plus V segment. VDJmatch was used to annotate antigen specificity against VDJdb, with one amino acid substitution in CDR3 allowed. TCRdb reprocessed the reads, so every CDR3 protein sequence counts as one entry and DNA is not shown. The V and J calls here are based on TCRdb, not the publication. This sample's clone table shows 300,000 to 450,000 distinct CDR3 sequences. The top ten hold under 6.5% of the sample.

Comments on this clonotype: No cognate antigen has been identified for it.

Input material: blood T cells: a sorted CD56 or NKG2C T cell subset, CD4+ or CD8+ T cells, or bulk PBMC T cells (not recorded which). The receptor's source is a man aged 18-75 years in good health. Recombination linked TRBV4-2 to TRBJ2-3; TCRdb lists TRBD2, though no DNA is available to test this call. This receptor carries the CDR3 CASSQGTWEADTQYF.